Given below is one T cell receptor beta chain in context. This sample is part of a study of CD8+ T cells in alopecia areata. The V gene lost 4 bases and the J gene lost 8 bases, with 16 bases spanning the gap. Germline V gene lookup returns CDR1 SGHNT and CDR2 YYREEE (reference sequence). The CDR3 totals 15 residues. Treatment here: oral pan-JAK inhibitor, 5-10 mg twice daily. Specimens obtained from alopecia areata patients comprised lesional scalp punch biopsies and peripheral blood. cDNA reverse transcribed from extracted RNA served as the sequencing template. Some clones are missing from TCRdb's copy, which holds only in-frame ones; the method was immunoSEQ multiplex PCR. The sample carries 200,000 to 250,000 clones, about 64% recorded once.

The input for sequencing was CD4+ T cells sorted from blood, taken at week 4, from a patient treated with tofacitinib. This TCR was recovered from a human donor with alopecia areata. The rearrangement uses TRBV5-4 and TRBJ1-6; D gene unclear. CDR3 nucleotides: TGTGCCAGCAGCGCCATGTCTCCTATTGATTCACCCCTCCACTTT. Its protein product is CASSAMSPIDSPLHF.